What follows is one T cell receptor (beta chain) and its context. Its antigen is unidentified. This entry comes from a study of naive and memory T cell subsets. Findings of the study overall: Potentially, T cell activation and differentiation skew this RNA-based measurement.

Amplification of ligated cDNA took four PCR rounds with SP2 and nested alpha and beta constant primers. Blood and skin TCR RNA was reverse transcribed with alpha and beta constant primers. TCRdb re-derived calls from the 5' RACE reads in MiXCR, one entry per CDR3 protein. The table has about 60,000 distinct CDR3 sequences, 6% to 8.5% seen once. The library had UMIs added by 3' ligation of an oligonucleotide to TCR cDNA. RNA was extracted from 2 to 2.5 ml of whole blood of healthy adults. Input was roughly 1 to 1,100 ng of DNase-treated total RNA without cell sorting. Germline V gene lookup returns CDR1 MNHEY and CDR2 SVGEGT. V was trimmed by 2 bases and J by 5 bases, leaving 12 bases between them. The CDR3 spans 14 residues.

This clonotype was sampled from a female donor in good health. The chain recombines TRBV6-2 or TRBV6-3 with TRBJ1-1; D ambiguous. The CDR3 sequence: CASSYLRGSTEAFF. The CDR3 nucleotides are TGTGCCAGCAGTTACCTCCGGGGTTCGACTGAAGCTTTCTTT.